Listed here are 4 T cell receptor beta chains from one sample, sequenced in a study of liver allograft versus peripheral blood T cells. Study summary: The study compared liver allograft T cell receptor repertoires against peripheral blood repertoires of liver transplant recipients.

From the reads, TCRdb called clonotypes with MiXCR, one entry per CDR3 protein. The sample records approximately 16,000 distinct CDR3 sequences, roughly a fifth being singletons. The receptors derive from a human patient who had a liver transplant. The T cells may come from the graft donor.

This clonotype was detected a few times. The chain joins TRBV24-1 to TRBJ1-5; 7 positions match TRBD1. V lost 4 bases, J lost 2 bases, and 7 bases stayed unmatched. The germline CDR1 and CDR2 sequences are KGHDR and SFDVKD. The CDR3 is made up of 16 amino acids. The CDR3 DNA reads TGTGCCACCAGTGACCCAGACAGGGCTGGCAATCAGCCCCAGCATTTT. It is translated as CATSDPDRAGNQPQHF.

This clonotype has only a few counts. The rearrangement uses TRBV27 and TRBJ2-2; D is tentatively TRBD1 or TRBD2 (5 bases each). Deletions cut 4 bases from V and 5 bases from J, with 11 bases between. The germline V gene encodes CDR1 MNHEY and CDR2 SMNVEV (reference sequence). The CDR3 extends over 14 amino acids. In DNA form, the CDR3 reads TGTGCCAGCAGTTCGGACTGGGGGACCGGGGAGCTGTTTTTT. It codes for CASSSDWGTGELFF.

In its sample, this clonotype was seen a few times. The V gene is TRBV11-2, the J gene TRBJ1-2, with D hard to call. Per the germline V gene, CDR1 is SGHAT and CDR2 is FQNNGV. Trimming stripped 5 bases from V and 7 bases from J, with 14 bases between. The CDR3 sequence is 13 residues long. CDR3 sequence: CASSRSGFGGYTF. For the CDR3, the DNA is TGTGCCAGCAGCCGATCGGGGTTTGGTGGCTACACCTTC.

The chain joins TRBV28 to TRBJ1-2, with 9 positions matching TRBD1. The CDR3 runs 15 residues. Germline CDR1 and CDR2: MDHEN and SYDVKM. V was pared by 5 bases and J by 6 bases, with 10 bases of the junction left unmatched. CDR3 sequence (DNA): TGTGCCAGCAGTCCCCGGGACAGGGATACGCATGGCTACACCTTC. Protein: CASSPRDRDTHGYTF.